This T cell receptor (beta chain) was identified during a study of T cell repertoires in cytomegalovirus infection (dated by TCRdb to between 2018 and 2021). About the study as a whole: The HLA type of each donor mattered for the analysis, because public TCR beta signatures pointed to carriage of CMV infection along with the matching HLA type.

Sequencing used an Illumina HiSeq 1500. TCRdb reanalyzed the raw reads on its own, using fastp at Q25 for trimming and MiXCR for clone calling, and kept in-frame beta chains. Duplicate CDR3 protein sequences are folded into a single record with the most common DNA and genes. This sample comprises roughly 500,000 distinct CDR3 sequences, approximately 16% of them detected only once. The leading ten clones occupy 20% to 30% of the sample. Reading the germline V gene (reference sequence) gives CDR1 PRHDT and CDR2 FYEKMQ. Counted from cysteine to phenylalanine, this CDR3 has 15 amino acids. Only the CDR3 portion is preserved as DNA: 45 bases, with reading frame beginning at the first base. The germline V end is reduced by 5 bases and the J end by 1 base; junction bases left unmatched: 2. Regarding this clonotype: It has no known antigen specificity. The record has no base qualities; no much larger clone is one base away.

What the research found in general, with its limitations: The ex vivo response was dominated by HLA-C-restricted CMV-specific TCR beta clonotypes, which also provided the single most frequent clonotype in two of eight donors. In both this cohort and an independent roughly 350-donor cohort, the cumulative frequency of public TCR beta family members distinguished carriers of CMV infection plus the relevant HLA type.

The TCR was taken from a human donor in good health (CMV status not recorded). Some clones in this sample may be carry-over from other donors' samples. The chain is assembled from TRBV13 and TRBJ2-3; 11 bases in the middle match TRBD2. Sample: CD8+ T cells from PBMCs. CDR3 sequence: CASSTSGSGTDTQYF. The DNA is as follows: TGTGCCAGCAGCACTAGCGGGAGTGGCACAGATACGCAGTATTTT. When the CDR3 is completed using the reference TRBV13 and TRBJ2-3 genes on either side, the full variable domain is AAGVIQSPRHLIKEKRETATLKCYPIPRHDTVYWYQQGPGQDPQFLISFYEKMQSDKGSIPDRFSAQQFSDYHSELNMSSLELGDSALYFCASSTSGSGTDTQYFGPGTRLTVL.